The 30 T cell receptor beta chains below come from one sample, sequenced in a study of blood T cell repertoires in COVID-19 (dated by TCRdb to about 2020). Library prep was done by the immunoSEQ multiplex PCR assay. The table comes from immuneACCESS by way of TCRdb, which keeps in-frame sequences with V and J called. Part of the clones is missing from these tables; in studies checked, under half for an unresolved V gene and the rest for unknown reasons. For this sample the table gives fewer than 350,000 clones, of which 85% were detected only once. The ten largest clones add up to roughly 2.6% of the sample. Sequencing was performed on PBMCs or T cells enriched from blood (not recorded which). The source of these receptors is a woman between 45 and 65 years old who had recovered from COVID-19.

This clone was seen a single time. J is TRBJ2-7 and V is TRBV15; 11 nucleotides align to TRBD1. CDR3 length: 14 amino acids. Germline CDR1 reads LNHNV; CDR2 reads YYDKDF (reference sequence). Trimming at V came to 3 bases and at J to 6 bases, leaving 4 bases not matched to a gene. The DNA of the CDR3 is TGTGCCACCAGCAGGGACAGGGGGCTGGGCGAGCAGTACTTC. This sequence encodes CATSRDRGLGEQYF.

The chain employs TRBV6-2 or TRBV6-3 and TRBJ2-7, with 7 nucleotides matching TRBD1. J gave up 3 bases and V 4 bases, and 6 bases lay outside the gene matches. The CDR3 contains 14 residues. Germline CDR1 is MNHEY and CDR2 is SVGEGT. The CDR3 is CASSSTGDIYEQYF. CDR3 nucleotide sequence: TGTGCCAGCAGTTCAACAGGGGATATCTACGAGCAGTACTTC.

CDR3 protein: CASSLVQGSTYGYTF. The CDR3 DNA is TGTGCCAGCAGCTTAGTCCAGGGGTCTACCTATGGCTACACCTTC. The chain uses TRBV7-9 and TRBJ1-2, with D perhaps matching TRBD1 (6 bases). CDR1 and CDR2 from the germline V gene are SEHNR and FQNEAQ (reference sequence). V shed 1 base and J shed 4 bases, with 13 bases lying between them. The CDR3 contains 15 residues.

This chain links TRBV3-1 (or the pseudogene TRBV3-2) with TRBJ2-1; D is perhaps TRBD2 (6 bases). The CDR3 contains 18 residues. The germline gives CDR1 LGHDT, CDR2 YNNKEL (reference sequence). Trimming cost V 1 base and J 1 base, with 17 bases left between them. CDR3 amino acids: CASSQVWFGSGSYNEQFF. The CDR3 nucleotides read TGTGCCAGCAGCCAAGTATGGTTCGGGAGTGGGTCCTACAATGAGCAGTTCTTC.

This chain connects TRBV28 to TRBJ1-1; 7 bases line up with TRBD1. This CDR3 is 18 amino acids long. Trimming removed 2 bases from V and 0 bases from J; junction bases left unmatched: 12. Germline V CDR1 and CDR2: MDHEN, SYDVKM. In DNA, the CDR3 is TGTGCCAGCAGTTTACAGGGGGACCAGCTAGGGATGAACACTGAAGCTTTCTTT. It yields the protein CASSLQGDQLGMNTEAFF. Based on the CDR3 plus reference TRBV28 and TRBJ1-1, the full variable domain is DVKVTQSSRYLVKRTGEKVFLECVQDMDHENMFWYRQDPGLGLRLIYFSYDVKMKEKGDIPEGYSVSREKKERFSLILESASTNQTSMYLCASSLQGDQLGMNTEAFFGQGTRLTVV.

The chain links TRBV7-2 to TRBJ1-2, with a tentative D call TRBD1 (6 bases). The germline gives CDR1 SGHTA, CDR2 FQGNSA. The V and J ends lost 0 bases and 4 bases respectively, with 9 bases between them. This CDR3 has 14 residues. This CDR3 reads CASSLAQGIYGYTF. For the CDR3, the DNA is TGTGCCAGCAGCTTAGCACAGGGCATCTATGGCTACACCTTC.

This chain joins TRBV19 and TRBJ2-5, with 10 bases identical to TRBD2. Per the germline V gene, CDR1 is LNHDA and CDR2 is SQIVND (reference sequence). J gave up 5 bases and V 5 bases, and 8 bases lay outside the gene matches. The CDR3 extends over 15 amino acids. CDR3 DNA: TGTGCCAGTAGTCTGCAGCGGGGGGGTGGTGAGACCCAGTACTTC. Residues: CASSLQRGGGETQYF.

The chain links TRBV23-1 to TRBJ2-3, with D tentatively TRBD1 (5 bases). TRBV23-1 is labeled an ORF, and its function is uncertain. Trimming removed 0 bases at V and 4 bases at J, with 14 bases between. The length of the CDR3 is 16 residues. For the CDR3, the DNA is TGCGCCAGCAGTCAATCGGCAGGGAAAAGACCAGATACGCAGTATTTT. This sequence encodes CASSQSAGKRPDTQYF.

The V call is TRBV27, the J call TRBJ1-1; D is ambiguous. V was clipped by 2 bases and J by 3 bases, with 7 bases between them. CDR3 size: 13 residues. Germline assignment: CDR1 MNHEY and CDR2 SMNVEV (reference sequence). The CDR3 sequence: CASSLTMDTEAFF. In DNA form, the CDR3 reads TGTGCCAGCAGTTTAACAATGGACACTGAAGCTTTCTTT.

The genes are TRBV6-1 and TRBJ1-4, with no clear D. CDR1 is MNHNS, CDR2 SASEGT, per germline. Trimming stripped 2 bases from V and 2 bases from J, with 9 bases between. The CDR3 totals 15 residues. The CDR3 here is CASSELRSTNEKLFF. Here the CDR3 DNA reads TGTGCCAGCAGTGAACTGCGATCCACTAATGAAAAACTGTTTTTT.

In its sample, this clone was seen once. This chain links TRBV30 with TRBJ2-5; 9 bases are a match to TRBD2. Trimming at V came to 5 bases and at J to 1 base, leaving 2 bases not matched to a gene. The CDR3 extends over 13 amino acids. Germline values: CDR1 GTSNPN, CDR2 SVGIG (reference sequence). CDR3 sequence (DNA): TGTGCCTGGGATAGCGGGAGCCAAGAGACCCAGTACTTC. It is translated as CAWDSGSQETQYF. Based on the CDR3 plus reference TRBV30 and TRBJ2-5, the full variable domain is SQTIHQWPATLVQPVGSPLSLECTVEGTSNPNLYWYRQAAGRGLQLLFYSVGIGQISSEVPQNLSASRPQDRQFILSSKKLLLSDSGFYLCAWDSGSQETQYFGPGTRLLVL.

The chain uses TRBV11-2 and TRBJ2-3; 8 bases are shared with TRBD2. Germline-derived CDR1 and CDR2 are SGHAT and FQNNGV. Trimming at V came to 4 bases and at J to 1 base, leaving 4 bases not matched to a gene. There are 15 residues in the CDR3. CDR3 sequence (DNA): TGTGCCAGCAGCTCGCTAGCGGGTGGCACAGATACGCAGTATTTT. Amino acids: CASSSLAGGTDTQYF.

The V call is TRBV19, the J call TRBJ2-2, with 7 bases fitting TRBD1. The trim removed 9 bases at V and 2 bases at J, leaving 6 bases unmatched. The CDR3 has 14 residues. Germline values: CDR1 LNHDA, CDR2 SQIVND (reference sequence). CDR3 bases: TGTGCCAGCCAGACAGGGCCAAACACCGGGGAGCTGTTTTTT. Amino acids: CASQTGPNTGELFF. Filled out from reference TRBV19 and TRBJ2-2, the complete variable domain reads DGGITQSPKYLFRKEGQNVTLSCEQNLNHDAMYWYRQDPGQGLRLIYYSQIVNDFQKGDIAEGYSVSREKKESFPLTVTSAQKNPTAFYLCASQTGPNTGELFFGEGSRLTVL.

The chain employs TRBV30 and TRBJ2-7; 8 bases are shared with TRBD1. The CDR3 has 15 amino acids. Germline loops: CDR1 GTSNPN, CDR2 SVGIG (reference sequence). The ends lost 3 bases at V and 2 bases at J; junction bases unmatched: 9. CDR3 nucleotide sequence: TGTGCCTGGAGACCTGGGACAGGTTTTACCTACGAGCAGTACTTC. This encodes CAWRPGTGFTYEQYF.

The chain uses TRBV12-5 and TRBJ1-5; D remains unclear. The CDR3 loop spans 15 amino acids. The ends were cut back, 1 base at V and 7 bases at J, with 14 bases in the middle. Germline V lookup: CDR1 LGHNT, CDR2 FRNRAP. The CDR3 coding sequence is TGTGCTAGTGGTTTGGGCAGACCGGGGATCCAGCCCCAGCATTTT. It is translated as CASGLGRPGIQPQHF.

V and J are TRBV7-2 and TRBJ2-3; 7 bases fit TRBD2. This CDR3 has 15 residues. V lost 6 bases to trimming and J lost 1 base; unmatched junction nucleotides: 7. Germline V lookup: CDR1 SGHTA, CDR2 FQGNSA. The CDR3 loop is CASRASGLGTDTQYF. In nucleotides, the CDR3 is TGTGCCAGCAGAGCTAGCGGTCTGGGCACAGATACGCAGTATTTT.

Turning to this clone: Other DNA sequences in this sample translate to the same CDR3. V is TRBV11-2 and J is TRBJ2-7; no clear D. The germline V and J ends were trimmed by 3 bases and 1 base, with 7 bases remaining between them. CDR3 length equals 13 residues. Germline CDR1 is SGHAT and CDR2 is FQNNGV. The CDR3 protein is CASSFGGSYEQYF. In DNA form, the CDR3 reads TGTGCCAGCAGCTTTGGCGGATCCTACGAGCAGTACTTC.

Only a few counts were recorded for this clone. V is TRBV7-2 and J is TRBJ2-2; 14 bases line up with TRBD2. The CDR3 contains 16 residues. Trimming took 5 bases from V and 7 from J; bases not matched to a gene: 6. CDR1 and CDR2 (germline): SGHTA, FQGNSA. As DNA, the CDR3 is TGTGCCAGCAGCCCGGGACTAGCGGGGGCTTACGGGGAGCTGTTTTTT. Amino acid sequence: CASSPGLAGAYGELFF.

J is TRBJ2-2 and V is TRBV9; 10 positions match TRBD2. V dropped 1 base and J dropped 5; count of bases not matched to a gene: 8. From germline, CDR1 is SGDLS and CDR2 YYNGEE. The CDR3 totals 17 residues. CDR3 sequence reads: CASSVSSGRAGTGELFF. CDR3 in DNA: TGTGCCAGCAGCGTATCCAGCGGGAGGGCCGGAACCGGGGAGCTGTTTTTT.

This chain links TRBV28 with TRBJ1-1; TRBD1 matches 7 bases. The junction had 14 bases not matched to a gene; V was cut back by 7 bases and J by 9 bases. Looked up from germline, CDR1 is MDHEN and CDR2 is SYDVKM. The CDR3 has 14 residues. The CDR3 region has the DNA TGTGCCAGCACCGTCTCGGGACAGAATAAGAAAGCTTTCTTT. Residues: CASTVSGQNKKAFF.

This clone was seen a single time. J is TRBJ2-2 and V is TRBV25-1; D is uncertain. Germline lookup yields CDR1 MGHDK and CDR2 SYGVNS. V was pared by 0 bases and J by 6 bases, with 5 bases between. CDR3 size: 13 residues. The CDR3 sequence is CASSEYVSGELFF. Here the CDR3 DNA reads TGTGCCAGCAGTGAATACGTCTCCGGGGAGCTGTTTTTT.

This sequence joins TRBV18 and TRBJ1-4; 10 bases are a match to TRBD1. The junction had 2 bases not matched to a gene; V was cut back by 3 bases and J by 4 bases. The V gene's germline CDR1 is KGHSH and CDR2 LQKENI. The CDR3 covers 15 residues. CDR3 in DNA: TGTGCCAGCTCACCCGGGACAGGGGTTAATGAAAAACTGTTTTTT. Its protein product is CASSPGTGVNEKLFF.

This chain uses TRBV18 with TRBJ1-1; possible D gene TRBD1, 5 bases. This CDR3 has 13 residues. Trimming removed 4 bases from V and 7 bases from J, with 13 bases in between. The germline V gene has CDR1 KGHSH and CDR2 LQKENI. CDR3 coding DNA: TGTGCCAGCTCACTAAACCGACAGATTGAAGCTTTCTTT. It yields the protein CASSLNRQIEAFF.

The chain couples TRBV19 to TRBJ1-6; TRBD1 matches 8 bases. CDR1 and CDR2 (germline): LNHDA, SQIVND (reference sequence). J lost 5 bases, V lost 5 bases, and 5 bases had no gene match. The CDR3 spans 15 residues. CDR3 amino acids: CASSSDRDHNSPLHF. CDR3 DNA: TGTGCCAGTAGTTCGGACAGGGACCATAATTCACCCCTCCACTTT.

The chain has TRBV6-2 or TRBV6-3 and TRBJ2-6; D may be TRBD2 (5 bases). Per germline, CDR1 MNHEY and CDR2 SVGEGT. Trimming shortened V by 0 bases and J by 0 bases, and 18 bases separated the two germline ends. The length of the CDR3 is 20 residues. CDR3 bases: TGTGCCAGCAGTTACTCGATCGATCCGGGGATAGACTCTGGGGCCAACGTCCTGACTTTC. Its protein product is CASSYSIDPGIDSGANVLTF.

The chain employs TRBV7-9 and TRBJ1-2; TRBD1 agrees at 7 bases. This CDR3 is built from 14 residues. CDR1 and CDR2 (germline): SEHNR, FQNEAQ (reference sequence). Germline trimming cut 4 bases from V and 6 bases from J; bases unmatched to any gene: 8. The CDR3 region is CASSYTGEENGYTF. In DNA, the CDR3 is TGTGCCAGCAGCTACACAGGGGAGGAGAATGGCTACACCTTC.

This chain uses TRBV11-2 with TRBJ2-1, with 7 positions matching TRBD1. The junction had 10 bases not matched to a gene; V was cut back by 5 bases and J by 6 bases. The germline V gene encodes CDR1 SGHAT and CDR2 FQNNGV. The CDR3 is 15 amino acids. CDR3 residues: CASSPGTAVRNEQFF. The CDR3 DNA follows: TGTGCCAGCAGCCCCGGGACAGCGGTTCGCAATGAGCAGTTCTTC.

The rearrangement uses TRBV15 and TRBJ1-5; D call uncertain. The CDR3 spans 16 residues. The germline gives CDR1 LNHNV, CDR2 YYDKDF (reference sequence). Trimming cost V 0 bases and J 5 bases, with 14 bases left between them. The CDR3 region has the DNA TGTGCCACCAGCAGAGACAAAGCAAATCTGGATCAGCCCCAGCATTTT. It yields the protein CATSRDKANLDQPQHF.

The J gene is TRBJ2-7, the V gene TRBV19; 11 positions agree with TRBD1. The germline CDR1 and CDR2 sequences are LNHDA and SQIVND (reference sequence). V shed 5 bases, J shed 3 bases, and the junction held 3 bases outside the gene matches. The CDR3 contains 14 residues. CDR3 residues: CASSHGTGGYEQYF. DNA of the CDR3: TGTGCCAGTAGTCATGGGACAGGGGGCTACGAGCAGTACTTC.

The J gene is TRBJ2-7, the V gene TRBV18, with 7 bases fitting TRBD1. The CDR3 consists of 14 residues. Germline V gene lookup returns CDR1 KGHSH and CDR2 LQKENI. With V trimmed by 4 bases and J by 6 bases, 9 bases remained unmatched. The CDR3 DNA sequence: TGTGCCAGCTCACACACGTCGACAGGGTTCGAGCAGTACTTC. It yields the protein CASSHTSTGFEQYF.